This T cell receptor (beta chain) was captured in a study of early T cells in non-severe SARS-CoV-2 infection (dated by TCRdb to 2020 to 2023). In terms of the full investigation: Bulk RNA from unsorted whole blood was used for TCR sequencing, so alpha and beta chains could not be paired.

Broad study findings and their caveats: VDJdb matching was skewed toward anti-spike CD8 responses, so virus-specific expansions were likely underestimated and private and CD4 specificities were missed.

Via the germline V gene, CDR1 is SGHTA and CDR2 FQGTGA. The CDR3 numbers 13 residues from cysteine through phenylalanine. Only CDR3 DNA is held: 39 bases, read in frame from base 1. The V and J ends are trimmed by 4 bases and 3 bases, leaving 9 bases between them. Library creation used 5' RACE. Sequencing was performed on a NextSeq 500. To correct for sequencing error and PCR bias, the TCR library protocol tagged individual cDNA molecules with unique molecular identifiers. TCR alpha and beta chains were both sequenced, and the abundances of alpha and beta sequences in each sample were closely correlated with each other. For the original study's pipeline: Decombinator V4 was used to perform V gene, J gene and CDR3 annotation of TCR sequences. Expanded TCRs were defined as changing significantly between any two time points under a Poisson model with p below 0.0001. Abundances of TCRs were expressed as counts per million after normalisation to the total number of TCRs sequenced in each sample. MAIT TCRs were defined by TRAV1-2 paired with TRAJ12, TRAJ20 or TRAJ33, and iNKT TCRs by TRAV10 paired with TRAJ18. VDJdb, accessed 1 November 2021, was searched for CMV, EBV and SARS-CoV-2 annotated TCRs, with TCRs annotated for multiple antigens excluded. TCRdb applied fastp at Q25 and MiXCR to the public reads, then kept only in-frame beta chains. For every CDR3 protein sequence, its rows merge into one entry that carries the most common genes and DNA. TCRdb, not the original authors, processed these V and J calls. For this sample there are around 50,000 distinct CDR3 sequences; 10% to 15% appear just once. The leading ten clones occupy around 2.8% of the sample.

This clonotype was counted ten times or more. Its antigen has not been determined. Base qualities are not at hand, and no much larger clone is one base apart. The study was a case-control design nested within a healthcare worker cohort in London, UK, with weekly nasopharyngeal swab PCR tests and blood sampling. Between 23 and 31 March 2020, the week of the UK lockdown, healthcare workers were enrolled and then followed up weekly for as long as 16 weeks. Sequenced material: whole blood. This receptor chain uses TRBV7-3 and TRBJ1-1; the D gene identity is not certain. The receptor was isolated from an adult who was a healthcare worker with PCR-confirmed SARS-CoV-2 infection or an uninfected control (not recorded which). The DNA reads TGTGCCAGCAGCTCGGACGGGGACACTGAAGCTTTCTTT. Its product reads: CASSSDGDTEAFF.